This entry features one TCR beta chain sequence. The data were obtained in a study of control samples from healthy donors and cancer patients. CDR1 is MNHEY and CDR2 is SVGAGI in the germline V gene. CDR3 length equals 12 residues. Trimming cost V 11 bases and J 2 bases, with 11 bases left between them. The repertoire was sequenced with immunoSEQ multiplex PCR; TCRdb's copy has only in-frame clones and lacks some. The profile shows 60,000 to 75,000 clones, about 80% of them singletons. The sequenced material came from blood. This sequence originates from a man aged 45-65 years in good health. This chain uses TRBV6-5 with TRBJ2-3, with no clear D. CDR3: CALDVLTDTQYF. In DNA form, the CDR3 reads TGTGCCTTGGACGTCCTCACAGATACGCAGTATTTT.